A single sample is the source of the 26 T cell receptor beta chains below, sequenced in a study of blood T cells in healthy people across ages. Through a sample-barcoded 5' primer and a J-beta primer mix, a second PCR was run for roughly 6 to 11 cycles. Via MiXCR, TCRdb re-called the 5' RACE reads, giving one row per CDR3 protein. Of about 2 million distinct CDR3 sequences in the sample, 49% were seen once. Sequenced input: blood. These receptors originate from a woman aged 40 to 50 in good health.

The chain combines TRBV28 with TRBJ1-5; 7 bases are shared with TRBD1. The germline CDR1 and CDR2 sequences are MDHEN and SYDVKM. This CDR3 comprises 14 residues. J gave up 3 bases and V 6 bases, and 5 bases lay outside the gene matches. The CDR3 spells CASREGQLNQPQHF. The CDR3, as DNA: TGTGCCAGCAGGGAGGGACAGCTCAATCAGCCCCAGCATTTT.

The V call is TRBV5-1, the J call TRBJ2-1; D gene ambiguous. The CDR3 totals 13 residues. Germline V gene sequence: CDR1 SGHRS, CDR2 YFSETQ. Deletions cut 7 bases from V and 8 bases from J, with 16 bases between. The CDR3 is CASRVTESHEQFF. In DNA, the CDR3 is TGCGCCAGCCGAGTGACGGAGAGCCATGAGCAGTTCTTC. Full variable domain (remainder filled in from reference TRBV5-1 and TRBJ2-1): KAGVTQTPRYLIKTRGQQVTLSCSPISGHRSVSWYQQTPGQGLQFLFEYFSETQRNKGNFPGRFSGRQFSNSRSEMNVSTLELGDSALYLCASRVTESHEQFFGPGTRLTVL.

This rearrangement joins TRBV18 to TRBJ1-2, with D hard to call. The CDR3 runs to 13 residues. CDR1 is KGHSH, CDR2 LQKENI, per germline. V was cut by 0 bases and J by 8 bases, with 10 bases left in between. CDR3 coding DNA: TGTGCCAGCTCACCACCGGGTAGGACCGGCTACACCTTC. As protein: CASSPPGRTGYTF.

V usage is TRBV25-1 and J usage is TRBJ1-6, with 7 bases lining up with TRBD1. This CDR3 region has 13 residues. Germline CDR1 and CDR2: MGHDK and SYGVNS. The V segment lost 10 bases and the J segment 6 bases; nucleotides outside the gene matches: 6. CDR3 coding DNA: TGTGCCACCTCAGGGGACAGTAATTCACCCCTCCACTTT. Translating gives CATSGDSNSPLHF.

This clonotype has only a few counts. The chain links TRBV6-5 to TRBJ2-7; 10 bases are shared with TRBD1. The CDR3 totals 14 residues. The V gene end was trimmed by 2 bases and the J gene end by 6 bases; junction bases not matched to a gene: 4. Germline values: CDR1 MNHEY, CDR2 SVGAGI. The CDR3 region is CASSYTGQGGEQYF. The CDR3, as DNA: TGTGCCAGCAGTTACACAGGACAGGGGGGCGAGCAGTACTTC.

This rearrangement joins TRBV28 to TRBJ2-7, with 8 bases lining up with TRBD1. The CDR3 runs 15 residues. CDR1 is MDHEN, CDR2 SYDVKM, per germline. V trimming: 7 bases; J trimming: 3 bases; junction bases outside the gene matches: 11. The DNA for the CDR3 is TGTGCCAGCACCCCCAGGCCAGGGGGCTTCTACGAGCAGTACTTC. Its translation is CASTPRPGGFYEQYF. The full variable domain, its missing parts supplied by reference TRBV28 and TRBJ2-7, is DVKVTQSSRYLVKRTGEKVFLECVQDMDHENMFWYRQDPGLGLRLIYFSYDVKMKEKGDIPEGYSVSREKKERFSLILESASTNQTSMYLCASTPRPGGFYEQYFGPGTRLTVT.

The chain links TRBV29-1 to TRBJ1-2, with 8 bases identical to TRBD1. Germline CDR1 is SQVTM and CDR2 is ANQGSEA. The CDR3 is 15 residues long. Trimming at V came to 3 bases and at J to 4 bases, leaving 10 bases not matched to a gene. CDR3 loop: CSVDTSGQASYGYTF. CDR3 sequence (DNA): TGCAGCGTTGATACTTCGGGACAGGCTTCCTATGGCTACACCTTC.

This chain uses TRBV2 with TRBJ2-1; 11 nucleotides agree with TRBD2. V dropped 5 bases and J dropped 8; count of bases not matched to a gene: 8. CDR1 SNHLY and CDR2 FYNNEI come from the germline V gene. The CDR3 covers 15 residues. CDR3 in amino acids: CASSYSGGALDEQFF. The CDR3 region has the DNA TGTGCCAGCAGTTATAGCGGGGGGGCGTTGGATGAGCAGTTCTTC. Variable domain in full (rest from reference TRBV2 and TRBJ2-1): EPEVTQTPSHQVTQMGQEVILRCVPISNHLYFYWYRQILGQKVEFLVSFYNNEISEKSEIFDDQFSVERPDGSNFTLKIRSTKLEDSAMYFCASSYSGGALDEQFFGPGTRLTVL.

J is TRBJ2-1 and V is TRBV25-1; D uncertain. The CDR3 totals 10 residues. Trimming pared 5 bases from V and 14 bases from J, leaving 10 bases between. Germline CDR1 is MGHDK and CDR2 is SYGVNS. DNA for the CDR3: TGTGCCAGCAGTCTCGAGAAAGAGTTCTTC. Translated: CASSLEKEFF.

The rearrangement joins TRBV24-1 to TRBJ2-1; the D gene could be TRBD1 or TRBD2 (5 bases each). Germline CDR1 reads KGHDR; CDR2 reads SFDVKD. Between the trimmed V and J ends, which lost 8 bases and 2 bases, there was a span of 9 bases. The CDR3 sequence is 13 residues long. The chain's CDR3 is CATMGPPYNEQFF. Here the CDR3 DNA reads TGTGCCACCATGGGACCCCCCTACAATGAGCAGTTCTTC.

This sequence joins TRBV27 and TRBJ2-5; maybe TRBD2 (6 bases). V dropped 5 bases and J dropped 9 bases, with 19 bases sitting between them. The CDR3 runs 14 residues. CDR1 is MNHEY, CDR2 SMNVEV, per germline (reference sequence). As DNA, the CDR3 is TGTGCCAGCAGTCTCGGGACCCCTGGGGAGGCCCAGTACTTC. This translates into CASSLGTPGEAQYF.

There are many counts of this clonotype. The V and J genes are TRBV7-2 and TRBJ2-5; D is perhaps TRBD1 (5 bases). V lost 5 bases and J lost 0, with 10 bases in between. This CDR3 spans 14 amino acids. The germline gives CDR1 SGHTA, CDR2 FQGNSA. The CDR3 DNA follows: TGTGCCAGCAGCCCACAGGCGCACCAAGAGACCCAGTACTTC. Its translation: CASSPQAHQETQYF.

This clonotype turned up a few times. The chain links TRBV7-2 to TRBJ2-3; D remains ambiguous. CDR3 length equals 13 residues. V was clipped by 5 bases and J by 6 bases, with 12 bases between them. From germline, CDR1 is SGHTA and CDR2 FQGNSA. Written as DNA, the CDR3 is TGTGCCAGCAGCCCCAAAGTTGGGGATACGCAGTATTTT. It is translated as CASSPKVGDTQYF.

V usage is TRBV2 and J usage is TRBJ1-1; D possibly corresponds to TRBD1 (6 bases). V lost 8 bases to trimming and J lost 6 bases, with 13 bases between them. There are 12 residues in the CDR3. CDR1 is SNHLY, CDR2 FYNNEI, per germline. CDR3: CASEPGVSEAFF. CDR3 coding DNA: TGTGCCAGCGAGCCAGGGGTATCTGAAGCTTTCTTT.

The chain recombines TRBV3-1 with TRBJ2-4; 10 bases fit TRBD2. CDR1 is LGHDT and CDR2 is YNNKEL in the germline V gene (reference sequence). Unmatched junction bases numbered 4, after V lost 2 bases and J lost 0 bases. This CDR3 region has 17 residues. The CDR3 sequence: CASSQKTSGVAKNIQYF. The CDR3 DNA is TGTGCCAGCAGCCAAAAAACTAGCGGGGTAGCCAAAAACATTCAGTACTTC.

The chain uses TRBV12-3 or TRBV12-4 and TRBJ1-5; D possibly corresponds to TRBD1 (6 bases). Trimming left V 6 bases short and J 1 base short, with 10 bases between. The CDR3 has 14 residues. The CDR3 loop is CASSHDRSNQPQHF. CDR3 coding DNA: TGTGCCAGCAGCCATGACAGGAGCAATCAGCCCCAGCATTTT.

This clonotype was seen more than once but under ten times. This sequence joins TRBV10-3 and TRBJ2-7, with D unresolved. This CDR3 is 13 amino acids long. The germline V and J ends were trimmed by 4 bases and 2 bases, with 9 bases remaining between them. Germline assignment: CDR1 ENHRY and CDR2 SYGVKD. The CDR3 coding sequence is TGTGCCATCAGTGCCTCTCTGGCCTACGAGCAGTACTTC. Translation gives CAISASLAYEQYF.

The rearrangement links TRBV29-1 to TRBJ2-1; D may correspond to TRBD1 or TRBD2 (5 bases each). The end of the DNA aligns better with TRBJ2-7, so the J call may be wrong. The CDR3 spans 14 residues. The germline V gene has CDR1 SQVTM and CDR2 ANQGSEA. The CDR3 DNA sequence: TGCAGCGCCCCTCGGGACGGAGGATACAATGAGCAGTACTTC. Protein: CSAPRDGGYNEQYF.

V gene TRBV24-1 combines with J gene TRBJ2-2; D possibly corresponds to TRBD1 (5 bases). The germline gives CDR1 KGHDR, CDR2 SFDVKD. V dropped 5 bases and J dropped 6 bases, with 15 bases sitting between them. The CDR3 consists of 15 residues. The CDR3 loop reads CATSVQGPSAGELFF. The CDR3 DNA follows: TGTGCCACCAGTGTTCAGGGTCCGTCTGCCGGGGAGCTGTTTTTT.

The V call is TRBV7-3, the J call TRBJ2-5, with 9 nucleotides matching TRBD2. The CDR3 covers 16 residues. The V and J ends lost 2 bases and 3 bases, in that order; junction bases with no gene match: 7. Germline CDR1 SGHTA, CDR2 FQGTGA. The CDR3 nucleotides are TGTGCCAGCAGCTTAGGCGGGGGGGCCGGCGAAGAGACCCAGTACTTC. It yields the protein CASSLGGGAGEETQYF.

The chain is built from TRBV9 and TRBJ2-7, with a possible D match to TRBD1 (5 bases). Germline CDR1 and CDR2: SGDLS and YYNGEE. V lost 0 bases and J lost 5, with 15 bases in between. There are 15 residues in the CDR3. CDR3 region: CASSVEGREGDEQYF. CDR3 coding DNA: TGTGCCAGCAGCGTAGAGGGCAGGGAAGGCGACGAGCAGTACTTC.

This clonotype was recorded at least ten times. An end of the junction differs from the germline gene, which may be a read error. V is TRBV5-1 and J is TRBJ1-2; no definite D call. Germline CDR1 SGHRS, CDR2 YFSETQ. The CDR3 has 13 amino acids. CDR3 sequence (DNA): TGTGCCAGCAGTTTCGGGGCTAACTATGGCTACACCTTC. It yields the protein CASSFGANYGYTF.

The V gene is TRBV6-6, the J gene TRBJ2-2; no firm D call. The CDR3 is made up of 13 amino acids. V was cut by 5 bases and J by 6 bases, with 10 bases left in between. CDR1 and CDR2 (germline): MNHNY, SVGAGI (reference sequence). CDR3 amino acids: CASSVGFAGELFF. The CDR3, as DNA: TGTGCCAGCAGTGTAGGGTTTGCCGGGGAGCTGTTTTTT.

This sequence joins TRBV10-3 and TRBJ1-5; 8 bases fit TRBD1. The ends lost 4 bases at V and 3 bases at J; junction bases unmatched: 5. The CDR3 loop spans 15 amino acids. Germline assignment: CDR1 ENHRY and CDR2 SYGVKD. The CDR3 DNA sequence: TGTGCCATCAGTGGGGGGACAGGAGACAATCAGCCCCAGCATTTT. This codes for CAISGGTGDNQPQHF.

This clonotype showed up just a few times. The chain combines TRBV5-1 with TRBJ2-3; D not certain. The germline V and J ends were trimmed by 4 bases and 6 bases, with 15 bases remaining between them. This CDR3 spans 14 amino acids. Germline V lookup: CDR1 SGHRS, CDR2 YFSETQ. CDR3 DNA: TGCGCCAGCAGCGCTGGGGTTATAGAGGATACGCAGTATTTT. This sequence encodes CASSAGVIEDTQYF.

This clonotype was counted only a few times. This chain links TRBV19 with TRBJ2-5, with 7 bases lining up with TRBD1. The J call may not be correct, given that the DNA end is closer to TRBJ2-7. The CDR3 spans 14 residues. Germline lookup yields CDR1 LNHDA and CDR2 SQIVND (reference sequence). CDR3 bases: TGTGCCAGTAGCCCCGGGACAGTTAACTACGAGCAGTACTTC. This encodes CASSPGTVNYEQYF.